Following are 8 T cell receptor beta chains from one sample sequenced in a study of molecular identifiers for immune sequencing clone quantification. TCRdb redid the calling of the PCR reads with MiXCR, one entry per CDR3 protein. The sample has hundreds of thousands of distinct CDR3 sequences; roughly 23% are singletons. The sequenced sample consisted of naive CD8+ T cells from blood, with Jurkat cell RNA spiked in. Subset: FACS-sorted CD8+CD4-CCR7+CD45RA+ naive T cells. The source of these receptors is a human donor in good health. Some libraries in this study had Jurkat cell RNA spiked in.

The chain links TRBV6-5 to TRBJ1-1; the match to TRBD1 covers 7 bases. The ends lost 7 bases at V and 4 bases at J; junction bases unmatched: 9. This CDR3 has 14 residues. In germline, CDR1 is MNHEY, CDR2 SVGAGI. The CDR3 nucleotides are TGTGCCAGCAATCTCGGGACAGAATTCACTGAAGCTTTCTTT. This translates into CASNLGTEFTEAFF.

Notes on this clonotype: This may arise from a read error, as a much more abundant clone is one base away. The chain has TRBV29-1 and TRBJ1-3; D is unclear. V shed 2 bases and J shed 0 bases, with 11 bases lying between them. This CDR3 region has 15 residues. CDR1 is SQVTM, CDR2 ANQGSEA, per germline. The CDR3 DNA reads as TGCAGCGTTGAAAATCTTTCATGCTCTGGAAACACCATATATTTT. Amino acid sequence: CSVENLSCSGNTIYF.

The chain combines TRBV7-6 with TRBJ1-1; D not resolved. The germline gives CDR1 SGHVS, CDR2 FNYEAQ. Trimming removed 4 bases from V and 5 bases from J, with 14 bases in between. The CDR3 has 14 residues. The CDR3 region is CASSSGSGETEAFF. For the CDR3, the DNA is TGTGCCAGCAGCTCCGGCTCCGGTGAGACTGAAGCTTTCTTT.

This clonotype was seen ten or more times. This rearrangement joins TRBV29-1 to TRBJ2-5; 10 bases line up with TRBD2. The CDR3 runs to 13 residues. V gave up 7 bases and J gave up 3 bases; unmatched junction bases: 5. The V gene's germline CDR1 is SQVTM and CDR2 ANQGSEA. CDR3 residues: CSGSLAGKETQYF. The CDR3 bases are TGCAGCGGATCACTAGCGGGGAAAGAGACCCAGTACTTC.

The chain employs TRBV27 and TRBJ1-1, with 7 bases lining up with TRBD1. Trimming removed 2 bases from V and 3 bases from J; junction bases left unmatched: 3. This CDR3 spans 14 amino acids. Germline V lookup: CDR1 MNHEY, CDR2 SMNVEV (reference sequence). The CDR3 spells CASSLIQGDTEAFF. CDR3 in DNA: TGTGCCAGCAGTTTAATCCAGGGGGACACTGAAGCTTTCTTT.

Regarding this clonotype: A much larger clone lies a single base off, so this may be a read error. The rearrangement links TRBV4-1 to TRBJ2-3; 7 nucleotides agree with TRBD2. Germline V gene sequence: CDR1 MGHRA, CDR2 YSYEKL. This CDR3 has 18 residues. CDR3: CASSQDSASGYSTDTQCF. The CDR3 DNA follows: TGCGCCAGCAGCCAAGATTCCGCTAGCGGATACAGCACAGATACGCAGTGTTTT.

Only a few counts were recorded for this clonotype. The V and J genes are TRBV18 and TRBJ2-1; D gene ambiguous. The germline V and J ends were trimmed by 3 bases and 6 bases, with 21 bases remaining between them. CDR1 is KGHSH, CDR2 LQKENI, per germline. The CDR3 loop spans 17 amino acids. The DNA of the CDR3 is TGTGCCAGCTCACCTGCCCCCGTGGACCCTTTTATCAATGAGCAGTTCTTC. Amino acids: CASSPAPVDPFINEQFF. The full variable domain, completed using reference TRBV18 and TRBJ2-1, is NAGVMQNPRHLVRRRGQEARLRCSPMKGHSHVYWYRQLPEEGLKFMVYLQKENIIDESGMPKERFSAEFPKEGPSILRIQQVVRGDSAAYFCASSPAPVDPFINEQFFGPGTRLTVL.

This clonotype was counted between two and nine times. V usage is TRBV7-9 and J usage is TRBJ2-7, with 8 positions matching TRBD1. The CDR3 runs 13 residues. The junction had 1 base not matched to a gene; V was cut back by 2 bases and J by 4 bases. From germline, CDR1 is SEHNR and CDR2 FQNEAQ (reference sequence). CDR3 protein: CASSLRDRYEQYF. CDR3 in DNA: TGTGCCAGCAGCTTAAGGGACAGGTACGAGCAGTACTTC.